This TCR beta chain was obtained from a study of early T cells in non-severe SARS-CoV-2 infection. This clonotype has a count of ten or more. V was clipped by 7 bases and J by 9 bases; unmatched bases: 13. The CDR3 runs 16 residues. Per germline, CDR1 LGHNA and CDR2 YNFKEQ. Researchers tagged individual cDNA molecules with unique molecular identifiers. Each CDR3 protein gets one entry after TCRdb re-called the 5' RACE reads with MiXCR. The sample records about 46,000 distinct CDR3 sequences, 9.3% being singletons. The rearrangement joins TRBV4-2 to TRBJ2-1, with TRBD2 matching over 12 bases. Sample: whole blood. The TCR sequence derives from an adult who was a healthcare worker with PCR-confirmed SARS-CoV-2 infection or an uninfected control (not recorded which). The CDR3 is CASNPAPTSGSSEQFF. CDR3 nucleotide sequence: TGTGCCAGCAACCCGGCCCCGACTAGCGGGAGTAGTGAGCAGTTCTTC.